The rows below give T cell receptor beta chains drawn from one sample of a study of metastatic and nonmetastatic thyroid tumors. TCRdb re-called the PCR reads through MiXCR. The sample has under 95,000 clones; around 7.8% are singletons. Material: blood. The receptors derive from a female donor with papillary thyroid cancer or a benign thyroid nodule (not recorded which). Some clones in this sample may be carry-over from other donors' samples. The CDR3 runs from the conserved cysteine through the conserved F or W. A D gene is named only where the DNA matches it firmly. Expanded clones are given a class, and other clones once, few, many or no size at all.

CDR3nt: TGCGCCAGCAGCACAAGGACAGGAGAGGCCACCATATATTTT
CDR3aa: CASSTRTGEATIYF
v_gene: TRBV5-1
d_gene: TRBD1
abundance: many
j_gene: TRBJ1-3

CDR3nt: TGTGCCAGCAGTTTAATCGGGGGGGCCACAGATACGCAGTATTTT
CDR3aa: CASSLIGGATDTQYF
v_gene: TRBV28
d_gene: TRBD2
abundance: many
j_gene: TRBJ2-3

CDR3nt: TGCGCCAGCAGCCCAACGAATCAAGTGGTGGCCCTCCACTTT
CDR3aa: CASSPTNQVVALHF
v_gene: TRBV5-1
d_gene: NA
abundance: many
j_gene: TRBJ1-6

CDR3nt: TGTGCCAGCAGCCCCTTCGGAGTGAACACTGAAGCTTTCTTT
CDR3aa: CASSPFGVNTEAFF
v_gene: TRBV28
d_gene: NA
abundance: NA
j_gene: TRBJ1-1

CDR3nt: TGTGCCAGCAGCCGGGGCCGCGGGGGCTCCTACAATGAGCAGTTCTTC
CDR3aa: CASSRGRGGSYNEQFF
v_gene: TRBV5-6
d_gene: TRBD2
abundance: many
j_gene: TRBJ2-1

CDR3nt: TGTGCCATCAGTGAGTCGAGCCAGCGGGGGTACAATGAGCAGTTCTTC
CDR3aa: CAISESSQRGYNEQFF
v_gene: TRBV10-3
d_gene: TRBD2
abundance: few
j_gene: TRBJ2-1

CDR3nt: TGCAGCGTTTGGAGGGGGGCGTACTATGGCTACACCTTC
CDR3aa: CSVWRGAYYGYTF
v_gene: TRBV29-1
d_gene: NA
abundance: many
j_gene: TRBJ1-2

CDR3nt: TGTGCCACCGGACAGGGAATGAACACTGAAGCTTTCTTT
CDR3aa: CATGQGMNTEAFF
v_gene: TRBV6-1
d_gene: TRBD1
abundance: few
j_gene: TRBJ1-1

CDR3nt: TGTGCCACCAGTGAGTCCGGACAGCCGGGGAATGAGCAGTTCTTC
CDR3aa: CATSESGQPGNEQFF
v_gene: TRBV24-1
d_gene: NA
abundance: many
j_gene: TRBJ2-1

CDR3nt: TGTGCCAGCGGTAGCTCTGGAAACACCATATATTTT
CDR3aa: CASGSSGNTIYF
v_gene: TRBV27
d_gene: NA
abundance: few
j_gene: TRBJ1-3

CDR3nt: TGTGCCAGCAGTGTTCAGCGGGGAAGCACAGATACACAGTATTTT
CDR3aa: CASSVQRGSTDTQYF
v_gene: TRBV2
d_gene: TRBD2
abundance: few
j_gene: TRBJ2-3

CDR3nt: TGTGCCAGCAGTTACGGGTTCAGGGACTACAATGAGCAGTTCTTC
CDR3aa: CASSYGFRDYNEQFF
v_gene: TRBV6-6
d_gene: NA
abundance: many
j_gene: TRBJ2-1

CDR3nt: TGTGCCAGCCTCCGGACAGGAGGGACCGGGGAGCTGTTTTTT
CDR3aa: CASLRTGGTGELFF
v_gene: TRBV6-1
d_gene: NA
abundance: many
j_gene: TRBJ2-2

CDR3nt: TGTGCCAGCAGTGATACTGGACAGGGGGCGGGAAAAGGTGAAGCTTTCTTT
CDR3aa: CASSDTGQGAGKGEAFF
v_gene: TRBV6-1
d_gene: TRBD1
abundance: many
j_gene: TRBJ1-1

CDR3nt: TGCAGTGCTAGATGGAGAGAGAACACTGAAGCTTTCTTT
CDR3aa: CSARWRENTEAFF
v_gene: TRBV20-1
d_gene: NA
abundance: few
j_gene: TRBJ1-1

CDR3nt: TGTGCCAGCCAGGGACAGATTTACGGCTACACCTTC
CDR3aa: CASQGQIYGYTF
v_gene: TRBV6-2/TRBV6-3
d_gene: TRBD1
abundance: many
j_gene: TRBJ1-2

CDR3nt: TGTGCCAGCAGCTTAGGAGGGTTTGGTCAGCCCCAGCATTTT
CDR3aa: CASSLGGFGQPQHF
v_gene: TRBV7-9
d_gene: NA
abundance: many
j_gene: TRBJ1-5

CDR3nt: TGTGCCAGCAGCTTAAACTTTCCAGCGGGGGGCCCAGAGACCCAGTACTTC
CDR3aa: CASSLNFPAGGPETQYF
v_gene: TRBV7-6
d_gene: TRBD2
abundance: few
j_gene: TRBJ2-5

CDR3nt: TGTGCCAGCAGCTTAGCCCCCGTCGATCAGCCCCAGCATTTT
CDR3aa: CASSLAPVDQPQHF
v_gene: TRBV11-2
d_gene: NA
abundance: many
j_gene: TRBJ1-5

CDR3nt: TGTGCCAGCAGCGGACAGGGATCTTTGAATGAGCAGTTCTTC
CDR3aa: CASSGQGSLNEQFF
v_gene: TRBV11-2
d_gene: TRBD1
abundance: many
j_gene: TRBJ2-1